This T cell receptor (beta chain) was found in a study of T cell changes during pregnancy in multiple sclerosis. Using immunoSEQ multiplex PCR, the repertoire was profiled, and TCRdb retains in-frame clones only, with some absent. In the table there are roughly 42,000 clones, around 93% of which are singletons. The receptor's source is a female donor with multiple sclerosis, enrolled in a pregnancy study. The material sequenced was CD4+ T cells from peripheral blood mononuclear cells, taken after pregnancy.

The CDR3 bases are TGCGCCAGCAGCTGGGACGCGGGGGCTGATAGGGGCAAGTACTTC. As protein: CASSWDAGADRGKYF. V gene TRBV5-1 combines with J gene TRBJ2-5, with a possible D match to TRBD2 (7 bases). CDR3 length: 15 amino acids. Germline V gives CDR1 SGHRS, CDR2 YFSETQ. The germline V and J ends were trimmed by 3 bases and 12 bases, with 24 bases remaining between them.